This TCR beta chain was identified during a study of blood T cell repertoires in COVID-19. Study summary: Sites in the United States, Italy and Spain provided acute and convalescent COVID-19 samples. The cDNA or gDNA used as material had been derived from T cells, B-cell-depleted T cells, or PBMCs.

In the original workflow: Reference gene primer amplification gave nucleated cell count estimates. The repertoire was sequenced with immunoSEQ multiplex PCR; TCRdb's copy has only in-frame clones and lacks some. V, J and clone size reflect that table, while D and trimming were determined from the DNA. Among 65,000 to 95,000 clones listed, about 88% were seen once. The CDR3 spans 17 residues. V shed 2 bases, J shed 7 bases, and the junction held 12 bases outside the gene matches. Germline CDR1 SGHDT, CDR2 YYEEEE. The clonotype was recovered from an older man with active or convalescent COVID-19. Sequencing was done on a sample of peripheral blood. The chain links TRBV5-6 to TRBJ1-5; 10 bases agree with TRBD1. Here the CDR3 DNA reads TGTGCCAGCAGCTTAAAGGCCGGGACAGGGGTTTGGCAGCCCCAGCATTTT. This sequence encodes CASSLKAGTGVWQPQHF.